These 19 T cell receptor beta chains originate from one sample sequenced in a study of OX40 agonist ivuxolimab in advanced cancers. Method: immunoSEQ multiplex PCR; TCRdb's copy keeps in-frame clones and lacks some. The table lists about 51,000 clones, more than 70% of them singletons. This sample comprised CD4+ or CD8+ T cells sorted from blood, obtained in a trial of the OX40 agonist ivuxolimab. These receptors were taken from an adult with an advanced solid tumor such as melanoma, head and neck, liver or kidney cancer.

This rearrangement joins TRBV18 to TRBJ2-3, with 9 bases that match TRBD2. J gave up 2 bases and V 3 bases, and 3 bases lay outside the gene matches. There are 15 residues in the CDR3. CDR1 is KGHSH and CDR2 is LQKENI in the germline V gene. Written as DNA, the CDR3 is TGTGCCAGCTCACCCGAGCGGGAGGCCACAGATACGCAGTATTTT. Residues: CASSPEREATDTQYF. The complete variable domain, with remaining parts taken from reference TRBV18 and TRBJ2-3, reads NAGVMQNPRHLVRRRGQEARLRCSPMKGHSHVYWYRQLPEEGLKFMVYLQKENIIDESGMPKERFSAEFPKEGPSILRIQQVVRGDSAAYFCASSPEREATDTQYFGPGTRLTVL.

This clone was found a few times. In the same sample, other DNA sequences code for this CDR3. The chain joins TRBV19 to TRBJ1-1; D is ambiguous. V was cut by 0 bases and J by 0 bases, with 5 bases left in between. The CDR3 covers 14 residues. Germline CDR1 is LNHDA and CDR2 is SQIVND (reference sequence). The CDR3 nucleotides read TGTGCCAGTAGTATAGAAGGTCTGAACACTGAAGCTTTCTTT. It codes for CASSIEGLNTEAFF.

The chain recombines TRBV5-5 with TRBJ1-4, with 9 positions matching TRBD1. V dropped 0 bases and J dropped 8; count of bases not matched to a gene: 8. Germline CDR1 SGHKS, CDR2 YYEKEE (reference sequence). This CDR3 is 16 amino acids long. The DNA for the CDR3 is TGTGCCAGCAGCTTGGAAGACAGGGGGTTTGGGGAAAAACTGTTTTTT. Its translation is CASSLEDRGFGEKLFF.

The J gene is TRBJ1-1, the V gene TRBV5-6; a weak D match, TRBD1 (6 bases). The CDR3 runs to 14 residues. Trimming pared 5 bases from V and 2 bases from J, leaving 13 bases between. Per germline, CDR1 SGHDT and CDR2 YYEEEE. CDR3 protein: CASSVGTLNTEAFF. DNA for the CDR3: TGTGCCAGCAGTGTCGGGACACTCAACACTGAAGCTTTCTTT.

The sample holds one count of this clone. The gene calls are TRBV9 and TRBJ2-5; D gene unclear. The length of the CDR3 is 13 residues. Germline assignment: CDR1 SGDLS and CDR2 YYNGEE. The V end lost 0 bases, the J end lost 3 bases, and 6 bases lay between the germline ends. The CDR3 region is CASSVDGEETQYF. CDR3 nucleotide sequence: TGTGCCAGCAGCGTAGACGGCGAAGAGACCCAGTACTTC.

The genes are TRBV19 and TRBJ2-1, with unresolved D. Germline-derived CDR1 and CDR2 are LNHDA and SQIVND (reference sequence). V was shortened by 4 bases and J by 6 bases, with 7 bases between the two germline ends. The CDR3 contains 12 residues. The chain's CDR3 is CASSSLGNEQFF. The CDR3, as DNA: TGTGCCAGTAGTAGTCTCGGCAATGAGCAGTTCTTC.

The chain recombines TRBV28 with TRBJ1-2, with D uncertain. CDR1 and CDR2 (germline): MDHEN, SYDVKM. The CDR3 has 13 amino acids. Trimming took off 3 bases at V and 8 bases at J, with 13 bases between the two ends. The CDR3 here is CASSLQVRRGYTF. The CDR3 DNA follows: TGTGCCAGCAGTTTGCAGGTCCGGAGGGGCTACACCTTC.

V and J are TRBV18 and TRBJ2-3, with D possibly TRBD1 on 5 matching bases. The CDR3 has 16 amino acids. Germline V gene lookup returns CDR1 KGHSH and CDR2 LQKENI. Trimming pared 3 bases from V and 1 base from J, leaving 14 bases between. In DNA, the CDR3 is TGTGCCAGCTCACCTTCCGAGACAGCACGCACAGATACGCAGTATTTT. Translated, it gives CASSPSETARTDTQYF.

This chain uses TRBV5-1 with TRBJ2-1; 9 positions agree with TRBD1. The V gene's germline CDR1 is SGHRS and CDR2 YFSETQ. J gave up 8 bases and V 7 bases, and 10 bases lay outside the gene matches. The CDR3 has 14 amino acids. The chain's CDR3 is CASLNPGQGHEQFF. CDR3 in DNA: TGCGCCAGCCTTAACCCGGGACAGGGTCATGAGCAGTTCTTC.

This chain connects TRBV7-9 to TRBJ1-1, with TRBD1 identical over 8 bases. Trimming at V came to 5 bases and at J to 5 bases, leaving 13 bases not matched to a gene. Germline-derived CDR1 and CDR2 are SEHNR and FQNEAQ (reference sequence). CDR3 length: 16 residues. The CDR3 DNA sequence: TGTGCCAGCAGCCCTACCCGAGACAGGGGCCGTACTGAAGCTTTCTTT. Amino acid sequence: CASSPTRDRGRTEAFF.

Concerning this clone itself: An end of the junction does not agree with germline; a read error may underlie this. As DNA, the CDR3 is TGTGCCGGCAGAAGGGACGTTTACGAGCAGTACTTC. This gives the protein CAGRRDVYEQYF. V gene TRBV25-1 combines with J gene TRBJ2-7, with D possibly called TRBD1 or TRBD2 (5 bases each). This CDR3 is 12 amino acids long. Per germline, CDR1 MGHDK and CDR2 SYGVNS.

The chain joins TRBV19 to TRBJ2-1, with 12 nucleotides matching TRBD2. Germline V lookup: CDR1 LNHDA, CDR2 SQIVND (reference sequence). The CDR3 contains 16 residues. V lost 4 bases, J lost 0 bases, and 1 base stayed unmatched. Written as DNA, the CDR3 is TGTGCCAGTAGTAGGACTAGCGGGATCTCCTACAATGAGCAGTTCTTC. Translation: CASSRTSGISYNEQFF.

The rearrangement joins TRBV6-5 to TRBJ1-1; D uncertain. Looked up from germline, CDR1 is MNHEY and CDR2 is SVGAGI. There are 12 residues in the CDR3. Trimming cost V 8 bases and J 5 bases, with 12 bases left between them. In DNA, the CDR3 is TGTGCCAGCCACAAACAAAAAACTGAAGCTTTCTTT. This sequence encodes CASHKQKTEAFF.

This clone was seen a handful of times. The chain uses TRBV7-8 and TRBJ1-6; D is unclear. Trimming shortened V by 1 base and J by 9 bases, and 7 bases separated the two germline ends. Germline loops: CDR1 SGHVS, CDR2 FQNEAQ. The CDR3 is 13 residues long. The CDR3 spells CASSLGQRSPLHF. CDR3 sequence (DNA): TGTGCCAGCAGCTTAGGACAACGTTCACCCCTCCACTTT.

This clone was seen only once. The V gene is TRBV5-4, the J gene TRBJ1-1, with a possible D match to TRBD1 (5 bases). Germline CDR1 SGHNT, CDR2 YYREEE (reference sequence). V gave up 6 bases and J gave up 5 bases, with 20 bases separating them. The CDR3 extends over 15 amino acids. CDR3 loop: CASTPFRGGGTEAFF. In nucleotides, the CDR3 is TGTGCCAGCACCCCCTTTAGGGGTGGGGGAACTGAAGCTTTCTTT.

A few counts support this clone. The J gene is TRBJ1-6, the V gene TRBV10-1; D unclear. The CDR3 consists of 15 residues. Per the germline V gene, CDR1 is WNHNN and CDR2 is SYGVQD (reference sequence). Trimming left V 0 bases short and J 6 bases short, with 9 bases between. The CDR3 loop is CASSESIVGNSPLHF. In nucleotides, the CDR3 is TGCGCCAGCAGTGAGTCGATAGTGGGTAATTCACCCCTCCACTTT.

The rearrangement joins TRBV5-1 to TRBJ1-5, with 8 nucleotides matching TRBD1. Germline V lookup: CDR1 SGHRS, CDR2 YFSETQ. The J segment lost 5 bases and the V segment lost 3 bases, leaving 4 bases of the junction unmatched. The CDR3 runs 14 residues. Here the CDR3 DNA reads TGCGCCAGCAGCTGGACAGGGATGGATCAGCCCCAGCATTTT. Translating gives CASSWTGMDQPQHF. Full variable domain (missing parts from reference TRBV5-1 and TRBJ1-5): KAGVTQTPRYLIKTRGQQVTLSCSPISGHRSVSWYQQTPGQGLQFLFEYFSETQRNKGNFPGRFSGRQFSNSRSEMNVSTLELGDSALYLCASSWTGMDQPQHFGDGTRLSIL.

The chain joins TRBV19 to TRBJ2-3; D is undetermined. Trimming left V 4 bases short and J 3 bases short, with 11 bases between. The germline V gene encodes CDR1 LNHDA and CDR2 SQIVND (reference sequence). This CDR3 contains 14 residues. The CDR3 coding sequence is TGTGCCAGTAGTAATTTAGGGATTACAGATACGCAGTATTTT. It encodes CASSNLGITDTQYF.

CDR3 protein: CASSRQAVGNTEAFF. The CDR3 nucleotides read TGTGCCAGCAGCCGACAGGCGGTGGGGAACACTGAAGCTTTCTTT. V is TRBV11-2 and J is TRBJ1-1, with a possible D match to TRBD1 (6 bases). From germline, CDR1 is SGHAT and CDR2 FQNNGV. Deletions cut 5 bases from V and 1 base from J, with 14 bases between. The CDR3 has 15 amino acids.